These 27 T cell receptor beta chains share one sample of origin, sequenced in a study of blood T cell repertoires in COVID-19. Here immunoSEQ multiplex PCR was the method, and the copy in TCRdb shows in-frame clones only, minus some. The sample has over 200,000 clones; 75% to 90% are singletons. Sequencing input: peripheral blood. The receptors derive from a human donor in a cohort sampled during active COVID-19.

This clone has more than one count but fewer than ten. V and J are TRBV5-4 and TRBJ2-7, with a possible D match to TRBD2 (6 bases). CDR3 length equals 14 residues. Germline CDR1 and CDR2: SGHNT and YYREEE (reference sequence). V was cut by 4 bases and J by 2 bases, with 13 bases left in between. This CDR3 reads CASSLGRNPYEQYF. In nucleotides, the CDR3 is TGTGCCAGCAGCCTCGGGAGAAATCCCTACGAGCAGTACTTC.

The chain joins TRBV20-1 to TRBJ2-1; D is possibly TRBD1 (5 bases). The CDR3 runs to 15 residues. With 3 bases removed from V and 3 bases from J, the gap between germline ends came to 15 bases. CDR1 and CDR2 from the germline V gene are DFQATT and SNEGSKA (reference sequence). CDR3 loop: CSASELPQGYNEQFF. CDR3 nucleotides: TGCAGTGCTAGTGAATTGCCCCAGGGCTACAATGAGCAGTTCTTC.

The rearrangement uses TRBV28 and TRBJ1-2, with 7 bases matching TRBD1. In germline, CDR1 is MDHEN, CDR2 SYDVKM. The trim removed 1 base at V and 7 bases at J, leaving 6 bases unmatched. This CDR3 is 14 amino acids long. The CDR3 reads CASSLLGTARGYTF. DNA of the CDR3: TGTGCCAGCAGTTTATTAGGGACAGCTCGTGGCTACACCTTC.

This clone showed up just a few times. In nucleotides, the CDR3 is TGTGCCAGTAGTATAGTAGGGACTAGCGTGATCCGACAGTACTTC. Residues: CASSIVGTSVIRQYF. V gene TRBV19 combines with J gene TRBJ2-7; 10 positions match TRBD2. CDR3 length: 15 amino acids. Unmatched junction bases numbered 10, after V lost 1 base and J lost 10 bases. Germline CDR1 and CDR2: LNHDA and SQIVND (reference sequence).

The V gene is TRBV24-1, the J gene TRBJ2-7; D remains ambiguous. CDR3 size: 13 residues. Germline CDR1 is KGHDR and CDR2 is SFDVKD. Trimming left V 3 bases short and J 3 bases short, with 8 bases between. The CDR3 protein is CATSDPNYYEQYF. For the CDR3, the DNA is TGTGCCACCAGTGATCCTAACTACTACGAGCAGTACTTC.

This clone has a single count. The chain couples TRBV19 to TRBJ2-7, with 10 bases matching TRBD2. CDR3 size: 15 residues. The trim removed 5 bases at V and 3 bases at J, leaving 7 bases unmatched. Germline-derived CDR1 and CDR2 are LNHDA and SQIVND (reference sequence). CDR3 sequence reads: CASSASGRLGYEQYF. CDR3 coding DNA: TGTGCCAGTAGTGCTAGCGGGAGACTGGGCTACGAGCAGTACTTC.

CDR3 loop: CASTVSYSYNSPLHF. The CDR3 region has the DNA TGTGCCAGCACCGTATCCTACTCCTATAATTCACCCCTCCACTTT. This chain links TRBV6-5 with TRBJ1-6; D remains ambiguous. V gave up 7 bases and J gave up 0 bases, with 10 bases separating them. Germline-derived CDR1 and CDR2 are MNHEY and SVGAGI. The length of the CDR3 is 15 residues.

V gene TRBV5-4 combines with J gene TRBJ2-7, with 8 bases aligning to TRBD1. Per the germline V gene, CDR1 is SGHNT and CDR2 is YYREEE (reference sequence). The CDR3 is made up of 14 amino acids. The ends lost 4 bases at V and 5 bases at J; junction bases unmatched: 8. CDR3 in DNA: TGTGCCAGCAGCCGACAGGGGAGGAGGCACGAGCAGTACTTC. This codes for CASSRQGRRHEQYF.

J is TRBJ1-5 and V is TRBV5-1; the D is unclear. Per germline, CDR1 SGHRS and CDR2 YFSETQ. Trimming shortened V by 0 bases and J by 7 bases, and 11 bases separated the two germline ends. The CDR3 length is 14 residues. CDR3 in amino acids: CASSLGPGNQPQHF. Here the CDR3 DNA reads TGCGCCAGCAGCTTGGGCCCGGGAAACCAGCCCCAGCATTTT.

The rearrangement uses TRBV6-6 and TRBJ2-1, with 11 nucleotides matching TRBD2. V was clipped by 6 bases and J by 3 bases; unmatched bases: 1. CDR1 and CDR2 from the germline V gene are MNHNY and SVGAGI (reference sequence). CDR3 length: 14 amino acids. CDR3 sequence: CASRGLAVYNEQFF. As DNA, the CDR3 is TGTGCCAGCAGGGGACTAGCGGTCTACAATGAGCAGTTCTTC.

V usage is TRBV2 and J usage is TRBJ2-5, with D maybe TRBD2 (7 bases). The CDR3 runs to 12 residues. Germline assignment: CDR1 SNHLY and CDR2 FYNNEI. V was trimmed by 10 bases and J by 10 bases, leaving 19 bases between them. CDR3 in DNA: TGTGCCATAACAGGGACGGGGGGTGACCAGTACTTC. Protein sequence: CAITGTGGDQYF. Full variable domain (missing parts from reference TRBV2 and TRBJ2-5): EPEVTQTPSHQVTQMGQEVILRCVPISNHLYFYWYRQILGQKVEFLVSFYNNEISEKSEIFDDQFSVERPDGSNFTLKIRSTKLEDSAMYFCAITGTGGDQYFGPGTRLLVL.

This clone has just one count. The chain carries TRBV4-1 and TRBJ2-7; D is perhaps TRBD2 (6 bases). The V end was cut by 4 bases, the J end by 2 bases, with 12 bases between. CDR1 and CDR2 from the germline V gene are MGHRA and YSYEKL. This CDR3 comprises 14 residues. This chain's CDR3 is CASSPGGSTYEQYF. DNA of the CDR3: TGCGCCAGCAGCCCCGGGGGTTCCACCTACGAGCAGTACTTC.

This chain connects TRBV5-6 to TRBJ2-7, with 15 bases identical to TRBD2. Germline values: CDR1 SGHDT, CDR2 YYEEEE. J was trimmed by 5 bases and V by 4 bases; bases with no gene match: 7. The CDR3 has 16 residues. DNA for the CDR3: TGTGCCAGCAGCCTTGGACTAGCGGGAGGGGTCGACGAGCAGTACTTC. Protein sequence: CASSLGLAGGVDEQYF.

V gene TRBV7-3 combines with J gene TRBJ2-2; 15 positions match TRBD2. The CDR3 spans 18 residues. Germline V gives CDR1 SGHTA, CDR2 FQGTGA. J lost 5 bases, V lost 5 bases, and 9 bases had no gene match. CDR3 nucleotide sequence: TGTGCCAGCAGCCTTTGGACTAGCGGGAGGGCCTTAACCGGGGAGCTGTTTTTT. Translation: CASSLWTSGRALTGELFF.

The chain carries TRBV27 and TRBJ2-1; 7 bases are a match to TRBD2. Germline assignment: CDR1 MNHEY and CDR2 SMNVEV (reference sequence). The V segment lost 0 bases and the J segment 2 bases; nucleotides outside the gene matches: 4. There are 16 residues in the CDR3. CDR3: CASSLSAGSAYNEQFF. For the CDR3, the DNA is TGTGCCAGCAGTTTATCAGCGGGATCTGCCTACAATGAGCAGTTCTTC.

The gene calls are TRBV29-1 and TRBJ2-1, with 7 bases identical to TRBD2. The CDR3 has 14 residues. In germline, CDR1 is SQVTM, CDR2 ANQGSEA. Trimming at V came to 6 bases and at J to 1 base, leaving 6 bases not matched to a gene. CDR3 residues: CSVFRAGSYNEQFF. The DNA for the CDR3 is TGCAGCGTCTTCCGAGCGGGATCCTACAATGAGCAGTTCTTC.

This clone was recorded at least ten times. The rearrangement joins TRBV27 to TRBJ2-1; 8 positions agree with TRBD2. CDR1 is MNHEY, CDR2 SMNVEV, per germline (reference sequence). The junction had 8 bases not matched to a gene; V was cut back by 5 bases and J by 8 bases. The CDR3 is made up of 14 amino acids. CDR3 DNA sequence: TGTGCCAGCAGTCCCCGGAGCGGGAGCGATGAGCAGTTCTTC. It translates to CASSPRSGSDEQFF.

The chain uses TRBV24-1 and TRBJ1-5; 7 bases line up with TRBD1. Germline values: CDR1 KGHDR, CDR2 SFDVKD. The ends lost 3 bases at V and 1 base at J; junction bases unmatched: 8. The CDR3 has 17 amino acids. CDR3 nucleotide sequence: TGTGCCACCAGTGATAGTCGACAGGGTACGAGCAATCAGCCCCAGCATTTT. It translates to CATSDSRQGTSNQPQHF.

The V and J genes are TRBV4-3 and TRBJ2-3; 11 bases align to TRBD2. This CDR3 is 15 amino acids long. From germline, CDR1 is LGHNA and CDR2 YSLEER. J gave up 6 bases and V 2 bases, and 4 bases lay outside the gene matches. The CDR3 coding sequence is TGCGCCAGCAGCCAACTAGCGGGAGGAGGGGATACGCAGTATTTT. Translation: CASSQLAGGGDTQYF.

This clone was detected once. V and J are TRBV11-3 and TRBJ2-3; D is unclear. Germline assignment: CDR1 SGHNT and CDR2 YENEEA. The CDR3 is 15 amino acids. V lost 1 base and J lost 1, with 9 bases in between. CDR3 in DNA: TGTGCCAGCAGCTTAGGAGAGTTGGGCACAGATACGCAGTATTTT. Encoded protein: CASSLGELGTDTQYF.

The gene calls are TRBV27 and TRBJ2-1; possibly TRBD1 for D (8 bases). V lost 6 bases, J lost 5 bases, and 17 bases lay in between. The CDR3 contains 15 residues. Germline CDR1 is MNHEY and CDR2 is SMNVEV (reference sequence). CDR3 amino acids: CASRNYRGGNNEQFF. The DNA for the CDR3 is TGTGCCAGCAGAAACTACAGGGGGGGTAACAATGAGCAGTTCTTC.

The CDR3 DNA reads TGTGCCAGCAGTTTCTACAGGGGCGAGCAGTACTTC. Translating gives CASSFYRGEQYF. The chain combines TRBV12-3 or TRBV12-4 with TRBJ2-7, with TRBD1 matching over 7 bases. The CDR3 is 12 amino acids. V shed 3 bases, J shed 6 bases, and the junction held 2 bases outside the gene matches.

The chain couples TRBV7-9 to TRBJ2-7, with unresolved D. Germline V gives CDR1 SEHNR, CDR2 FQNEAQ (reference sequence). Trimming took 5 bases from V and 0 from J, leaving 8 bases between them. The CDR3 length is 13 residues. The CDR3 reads CASSNLHSYEQYF. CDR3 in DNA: TGTGCCAGCAGCAACTTGCACTCCTACGAGCAGTACTTC. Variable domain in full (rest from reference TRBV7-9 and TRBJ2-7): DTGVSQNPRHKITKRGQNVTFRCDPISEHNRLYWYRQTLGQGPEFLTYFQNEAQLEKSRLLSDRFSAERPKGSFSTLEIQRTEQGDSAMYLCASSNLHSYEQYFGPGTRLTVT.

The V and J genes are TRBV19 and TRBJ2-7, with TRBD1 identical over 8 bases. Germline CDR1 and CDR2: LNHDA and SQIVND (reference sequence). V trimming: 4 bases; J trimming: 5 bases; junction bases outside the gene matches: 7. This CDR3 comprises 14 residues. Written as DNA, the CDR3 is TGTGCCAGTAGTACTCGACAGGGGCCCCACGAGCAGTACTTC. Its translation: CASSTRQGPHEQYF.

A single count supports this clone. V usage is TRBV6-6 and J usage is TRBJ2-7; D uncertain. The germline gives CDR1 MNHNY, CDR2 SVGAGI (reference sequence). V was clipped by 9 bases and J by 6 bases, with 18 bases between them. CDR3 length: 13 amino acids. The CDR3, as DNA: TGTGCCAGTACCCGGGTCTTGGTCGGCGAGCAGTACTTC. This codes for CASTRVLVGEQYF.

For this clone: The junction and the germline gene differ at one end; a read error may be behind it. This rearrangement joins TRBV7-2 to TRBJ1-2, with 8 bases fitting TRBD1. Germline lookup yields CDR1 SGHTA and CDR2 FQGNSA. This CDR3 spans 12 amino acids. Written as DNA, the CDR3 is TGTGCCAGCAGCTTGATAACCGGGACAGGCCTCTTC. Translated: CASSLITGTGLF.

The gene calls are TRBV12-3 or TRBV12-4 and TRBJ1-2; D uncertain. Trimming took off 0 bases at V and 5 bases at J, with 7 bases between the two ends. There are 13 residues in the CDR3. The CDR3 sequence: CASSLAEHYGYTF. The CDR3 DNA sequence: TGTGCCAGCAGTTTAGCTGAACATTATGGCTACACCTTC.